This T cell receptor beta chain was obtained from a study of OX40 agonist ivuxolimab in advanced cancers. Germline V gene lookup returns CDR1 WSHSY and CDR2 SAAADI. The CDR3 covers 13 residues. The J segment lost 5 bases and the V segment lost 4 bases, leaving 5 bases of the junction unmatched. Repertoires were generated with immunoSEQ multiplex PCR, while TCRdb's copy carries only in-frame clones and drops some. The table has about 48,000 clones, approximately 79% seen once. The chain uses TRBV10-2 and TRBJ2-7, with 7 bases that match TRBD1. The sample consisted of CD4+ or CD8+ T cells sorted from blood, taken in a trial of the OX40 agonist ivuxolimab. The clonotype originates from an adult with an advanced solid tumor such as melanoma, head and neck, liver or kidney cancer. The DNA for the CDR3 is TGCGCCAGCAGTGTACAGGGGAAGAACGAGCAGTACTTC. Its translation: CASSVQGKNEQYF.